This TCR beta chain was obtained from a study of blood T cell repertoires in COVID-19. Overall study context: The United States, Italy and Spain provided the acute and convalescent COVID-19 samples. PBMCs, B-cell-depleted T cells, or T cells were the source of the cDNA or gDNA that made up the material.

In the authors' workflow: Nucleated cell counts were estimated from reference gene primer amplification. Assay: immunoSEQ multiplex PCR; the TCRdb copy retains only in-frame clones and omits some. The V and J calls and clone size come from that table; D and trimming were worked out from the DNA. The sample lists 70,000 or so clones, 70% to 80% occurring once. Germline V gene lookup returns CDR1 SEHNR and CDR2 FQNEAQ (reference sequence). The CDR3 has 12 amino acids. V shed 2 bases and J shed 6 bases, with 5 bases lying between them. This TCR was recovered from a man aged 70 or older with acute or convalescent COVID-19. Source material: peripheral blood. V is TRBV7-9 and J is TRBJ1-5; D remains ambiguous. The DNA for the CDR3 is TGTGCCAGCAGCTTAACTTCTCAGCCCCAGCATTTT. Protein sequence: CASSLTSQPQHF.